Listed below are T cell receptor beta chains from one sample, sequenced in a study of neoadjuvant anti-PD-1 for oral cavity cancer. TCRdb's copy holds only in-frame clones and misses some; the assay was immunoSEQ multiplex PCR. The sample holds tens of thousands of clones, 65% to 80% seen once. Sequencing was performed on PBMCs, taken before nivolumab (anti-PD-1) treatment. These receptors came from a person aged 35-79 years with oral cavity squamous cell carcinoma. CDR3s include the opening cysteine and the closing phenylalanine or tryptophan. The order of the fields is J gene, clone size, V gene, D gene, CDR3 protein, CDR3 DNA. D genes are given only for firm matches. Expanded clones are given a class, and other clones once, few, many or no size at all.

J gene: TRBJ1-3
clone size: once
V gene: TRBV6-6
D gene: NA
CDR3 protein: CASSYLTNSGNTIYF
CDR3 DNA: TGTGCCAGCAGTTACTTGACGAACTCTGGAAACACCATATATTTT

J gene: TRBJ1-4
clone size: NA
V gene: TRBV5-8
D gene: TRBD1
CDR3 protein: CASSQTGSEKLFF
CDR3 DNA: TGTGCCAGCAGCCAGACAGGGTCTGAAAAACTGTTTTTT

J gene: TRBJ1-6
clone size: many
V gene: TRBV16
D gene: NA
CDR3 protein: CASSQDRPLGSPLHF
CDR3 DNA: TGTGCCAGCAGCCAAGACAGGCCCTTGGGTTCACCCCTCCACTTT

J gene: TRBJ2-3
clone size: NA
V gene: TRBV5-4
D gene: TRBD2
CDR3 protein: CASSSLAGGHTDTQYF
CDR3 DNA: TGTGCCAGCAGCTCCTTAGCGGGGGGTCACACAGATACGCAGTATTTT

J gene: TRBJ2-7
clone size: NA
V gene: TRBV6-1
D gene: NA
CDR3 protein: CASSEGWLAAYEQYF
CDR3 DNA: TGTGCCAGCAGTGAAGGATGGCTAGCCGCCTACGAGCAGTACTTC

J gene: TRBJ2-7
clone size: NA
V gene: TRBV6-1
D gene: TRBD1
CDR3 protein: CASSTGQVSEQYF
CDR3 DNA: TGTGCCAGCAGTACGGGACAGGTCTCCGAGCAGTACTTC

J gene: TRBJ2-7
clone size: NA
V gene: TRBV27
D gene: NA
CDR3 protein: CASSFTTGEQYF
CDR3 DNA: TGTGCCAGCAGTTTTACTACAGGAGAGCAGTACTTC

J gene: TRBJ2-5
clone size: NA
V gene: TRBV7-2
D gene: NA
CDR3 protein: CASSRGTEETQYF
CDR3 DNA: TGTGCCAGCAGCCGCGGGACTGAAGAGACCCAGTACTTC

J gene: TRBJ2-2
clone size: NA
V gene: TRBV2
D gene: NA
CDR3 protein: CASSETRSLTGELFF
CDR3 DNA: TGTGCCAGCAGTGAAACGCGTTCTTTAACCGGGGAGCTGTTTTTT

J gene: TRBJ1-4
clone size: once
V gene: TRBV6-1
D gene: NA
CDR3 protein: CASSEARSTPGEKLFF
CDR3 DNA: TGTGCCAGCAGTGAAGCGCGATCCACCCCGGGGGAAAAACTGTTTTTT

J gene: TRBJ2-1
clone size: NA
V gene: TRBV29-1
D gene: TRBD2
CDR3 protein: CSVERPLAGGPLYNEQFF
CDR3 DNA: TGCAGCGTTGAAAGACCACTAGCGGGAGGCCCGCTCTACAATGAGCAGTTCTTC

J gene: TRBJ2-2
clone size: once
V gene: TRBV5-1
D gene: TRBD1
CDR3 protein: CASTRDREVGELFF
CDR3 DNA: TGCGCCAGCACCCGGGACAGGGAGGTCGGGGAGCTGTTTTTT

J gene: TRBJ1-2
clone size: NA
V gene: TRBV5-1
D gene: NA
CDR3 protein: CASNVNRINYGYTF
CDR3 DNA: TGCGCCAGCAACGTTAACAGGATTAACTATGGCTACACCTTC

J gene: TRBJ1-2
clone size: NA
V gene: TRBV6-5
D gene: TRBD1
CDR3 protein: CASSYSRGRLNGYTF
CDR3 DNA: TGTGCCAGCAGTTACTCCAGGGGGCGGTTGAATGGCTACACCTTC

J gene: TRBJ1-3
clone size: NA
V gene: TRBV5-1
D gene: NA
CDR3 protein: CASSLTETHGSTIYF
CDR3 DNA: TGCGCCAGCAGCTTGACCGAGACGCACGGTAGCACCATATATTTT

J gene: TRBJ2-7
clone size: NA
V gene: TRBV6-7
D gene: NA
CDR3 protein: CASSYVGQRLGEQYF
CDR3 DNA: TGTGCCAGCAGTTACGTCGGCCAGCGCCTCGGCGAGCAGTACTTC

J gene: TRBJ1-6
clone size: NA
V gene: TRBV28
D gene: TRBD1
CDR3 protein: CASSFGQGAVNSPLHF
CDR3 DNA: TGTGCCAGCAGTTTCGGTCAGGGGGCCGTTAATTCACCCCTCCACTTT

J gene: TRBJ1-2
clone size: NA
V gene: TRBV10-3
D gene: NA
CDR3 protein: CAISEQGGNYGYTF
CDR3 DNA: TGTGCCATCAGTGAACAGGGTGGTAACTATGGCTACACCTTC

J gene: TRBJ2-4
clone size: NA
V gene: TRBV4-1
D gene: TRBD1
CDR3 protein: CASSQTGQGPNIQYF
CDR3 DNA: TGCGCCAGCAGCCAGACGGGACAGGGGCCTAACATTCAGTACTTC

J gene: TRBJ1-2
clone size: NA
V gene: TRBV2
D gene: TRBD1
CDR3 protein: CASSGEGTVYGYTF
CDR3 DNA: TGTGCCAGCAGTGGAGAGGGGACAGTCTATGGCTACACCTTC

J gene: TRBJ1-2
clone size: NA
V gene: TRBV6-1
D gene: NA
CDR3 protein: CASSLMGTYQGYTF
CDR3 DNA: TGTGCCAGCAGTCTCATGGGGACCTACCAGGGCTACACCTTC

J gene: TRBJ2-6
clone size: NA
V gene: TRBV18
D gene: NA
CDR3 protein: CASLTGLSGANVLTF
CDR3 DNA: TGTGCCAGCTTAACAGGGCTCTCTGGGGCCAACGTCCTGACTTTC

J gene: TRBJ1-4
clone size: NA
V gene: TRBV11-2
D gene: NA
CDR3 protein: CASSFSGMGRKLFF
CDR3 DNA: TGTGCCAGCAGCTTCAGTGGTATGGGCAGAAAACTGTTTTTT

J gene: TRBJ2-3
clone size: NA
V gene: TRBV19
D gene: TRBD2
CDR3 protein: CASTQISGSSDTQYF
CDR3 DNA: TGTGCCAGTACCCAGATAAGCGGGAGTTCAGATACGCAGTATTTT

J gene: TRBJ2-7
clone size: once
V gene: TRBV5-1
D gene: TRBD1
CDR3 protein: CASSLYTGGFDEQYF
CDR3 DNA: TGCGCCAGCAGCTTGTACACAGGGGGGTTCGACGAGCAGTACTTC

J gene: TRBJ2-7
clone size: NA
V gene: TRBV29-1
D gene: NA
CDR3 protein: CSVESAYEQYF
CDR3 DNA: TGCAGCGTTGAAAGTGCCTACGAGCAGTACTTC

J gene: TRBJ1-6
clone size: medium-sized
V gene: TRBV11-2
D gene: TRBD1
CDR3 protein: CASSTLDRGFLHF
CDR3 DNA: TGTGCCAGCAGCACCCTAGACAGGGGGTTCCTCCACTTT

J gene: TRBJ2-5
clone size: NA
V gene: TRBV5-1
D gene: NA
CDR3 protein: CASSSSPARETQYF
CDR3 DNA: TGCGCCAGCAGTTCTAGCCCGGCCCGGGAGACCCAGTACTTC

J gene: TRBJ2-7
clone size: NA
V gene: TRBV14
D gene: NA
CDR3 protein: CASSQGGYEQYF
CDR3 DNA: TGTGCCAGCAGCCAAGGGGGATACGAGCAGTACTTC

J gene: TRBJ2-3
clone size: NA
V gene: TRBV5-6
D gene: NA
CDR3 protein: CASSWGVVGSGTDTQYF
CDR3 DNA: TGTGCCAGCAGCTGGGGAGTTGTTGGGTCTGGCACAGATACGCAGTATTTT

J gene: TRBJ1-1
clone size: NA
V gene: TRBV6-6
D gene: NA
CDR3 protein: CASLLGGNTEAFF
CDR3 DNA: TGTGCCAGTTTATTAGGAGGGAACACTGAAGCTTTCTTT

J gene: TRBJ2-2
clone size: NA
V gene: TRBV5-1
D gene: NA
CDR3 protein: CASSRTAPNTGELFF
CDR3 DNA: TGCGCCAGCAGCAGGACAGCCCCGAACACCGGGGAGCTGTTTTTT

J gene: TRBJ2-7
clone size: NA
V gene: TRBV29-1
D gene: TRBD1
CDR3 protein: CSVSGTGPYEQYF
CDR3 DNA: TGCAGCGTTTCCGGGACAGGGCCTTACGAGCAGTACTTC

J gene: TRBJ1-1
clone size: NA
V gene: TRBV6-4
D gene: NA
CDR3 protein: CASSQRGETFF
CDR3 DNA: TGTGCCAGCAGCCAAAGGGGTGAGACTTTCTTT

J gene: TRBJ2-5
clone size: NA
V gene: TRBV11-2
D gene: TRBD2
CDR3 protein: CASSLGLGYQETQYF
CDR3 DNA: TGTGCCAGCAGCTTGGGACTAGGGTACCAAGAGACCCAGTACTTC

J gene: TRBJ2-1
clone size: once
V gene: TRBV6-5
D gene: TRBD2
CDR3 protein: CASSYYGGGYNEQFF
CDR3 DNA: TGTGCCAGCAGTTATTACGGGGGGGGCTACAATGAGCAGTTCTTC

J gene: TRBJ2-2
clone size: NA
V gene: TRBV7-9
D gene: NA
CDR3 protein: CASSLDYTGELFF
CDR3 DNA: TGTGCCAGCAGCCTGGATTATACCGGGGAGCTGTTTTTT

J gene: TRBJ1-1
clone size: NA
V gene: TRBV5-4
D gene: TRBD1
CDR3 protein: CASSLRGQGLNTEAFF
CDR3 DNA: TGTGCCAGCAGCTTGAGGGGACAGGGATTGAACACTGAAGCTTTCTTT

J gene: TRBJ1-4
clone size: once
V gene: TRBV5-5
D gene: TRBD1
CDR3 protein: CASSLVGQRDNEKLFF
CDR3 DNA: TGTGCCAGCAGCTTGGTGGGACAGCGAGATAATGAAAAACTGTTTTTT

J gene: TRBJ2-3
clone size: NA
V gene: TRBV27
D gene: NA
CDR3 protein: CASSSPPAHTDTQYF
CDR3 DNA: TGTGCCAGCAGTTCCCCCCCAGCACACACAGATACGCAGTATTTT

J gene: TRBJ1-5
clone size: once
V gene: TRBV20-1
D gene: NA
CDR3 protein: CSASGDQPQHF
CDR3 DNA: TGCAGTGCTAGTGGGGATCAGCCCCAGCATTTT

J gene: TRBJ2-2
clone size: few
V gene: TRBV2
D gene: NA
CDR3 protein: CASSTLAGELFF
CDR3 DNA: TGTGCCAGCAGCACCTTAGCCGGGGAGCTGTTTTTT

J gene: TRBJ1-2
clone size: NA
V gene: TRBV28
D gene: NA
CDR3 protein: CASSPRARWGYGYTF
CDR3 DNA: TGTGCCAGCAGTCCCCGGGCCCGGTGGGGCTATGGCTACACCTTC

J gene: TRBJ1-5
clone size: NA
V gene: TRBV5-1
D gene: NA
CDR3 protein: CASSLGGVNQPQHF
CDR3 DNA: TGCGCCAGCAGCTTAGGAGGGGTCAATCAGCCCCAGCATTTT

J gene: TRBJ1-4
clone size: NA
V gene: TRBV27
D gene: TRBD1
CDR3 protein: CASSPQGVNEKLFF
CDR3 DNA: TGTGCCAGCAGTCCCCAGGGGGTCAATGAAAAACTGTTTTTT

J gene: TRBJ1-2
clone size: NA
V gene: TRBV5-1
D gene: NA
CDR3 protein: CASSLDGERGYTF
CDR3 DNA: TGCGCCAGCAGCTTGGACGGCGAACGAGGCTACACCTTC

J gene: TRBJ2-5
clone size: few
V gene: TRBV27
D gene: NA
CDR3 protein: CASSLITARYQETQYF
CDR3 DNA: TGTGCCAGCAGTTTAATAACAGCTCGCTACCAAGAGACCCAGTACTTC

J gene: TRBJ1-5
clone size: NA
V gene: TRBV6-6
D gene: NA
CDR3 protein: CASTNGGNQPQHF
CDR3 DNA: TGTGCCAGCACCAACGGGGGTAATCAGCCCCAGCATTTT

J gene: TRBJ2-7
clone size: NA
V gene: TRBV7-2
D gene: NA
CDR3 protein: CASSLGLQAYEQYF
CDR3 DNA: TGTGCCAGCAGCTTAGGTCTTCAGGCCTACGAGCAGTACTTC

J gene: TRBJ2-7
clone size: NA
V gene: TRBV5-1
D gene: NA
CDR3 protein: CASTQEPTYEQYF
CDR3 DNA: TGCGCCAGCACCCAGGAACCCACCTACGAGCAGTACTTC

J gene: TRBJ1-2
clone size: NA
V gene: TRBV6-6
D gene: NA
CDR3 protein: CASSYGQGPNGYTF
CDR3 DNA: TGTGCCAGCAGTTACGGGCAGGGGCCGAATGGCTACACCTTC

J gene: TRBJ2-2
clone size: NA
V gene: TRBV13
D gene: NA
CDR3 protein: CASSLGKAWGTGELFF
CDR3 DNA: TGTGCCAGCAGCTTAGGAAAGGCTTGGGGCACCGGGGAGCTGTTTTTT

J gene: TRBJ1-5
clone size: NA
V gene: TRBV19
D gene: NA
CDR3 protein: CASSISGVNNQPQHF
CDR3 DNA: TGTGCCAGTAGTATATCAGGGGTTAACAATCAGCCCCAGCATTTT

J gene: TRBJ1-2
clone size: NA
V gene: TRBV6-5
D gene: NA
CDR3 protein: CASSLTGMDGYTF
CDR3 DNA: TGTGCCAGCAGTTTGACGGGAATGGATGGCTACACCTTC

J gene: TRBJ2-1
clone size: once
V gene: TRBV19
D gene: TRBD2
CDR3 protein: CASSIGRLAGGNEQFF
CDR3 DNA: TGTGCCAGTAGTATAGGGAGGCTAGCGGGGGGCAATGAGCAGTTCTTC

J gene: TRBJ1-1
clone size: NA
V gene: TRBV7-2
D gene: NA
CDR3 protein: CASSSGVRWNTEAFF
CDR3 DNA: TGTGCCAGCAGCTCGGGAGTAAGATGGAACACTGAAGCTTTCTTT

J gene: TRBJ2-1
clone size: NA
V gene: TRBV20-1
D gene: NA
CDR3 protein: CSALTHTEQFF
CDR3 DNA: TGCAGTGCCCTGACTCATACTGAGCAGTTCTTC

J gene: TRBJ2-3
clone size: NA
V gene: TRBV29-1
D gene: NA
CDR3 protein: CSVEGGATDTQYF
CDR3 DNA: TGCAGCGTGGAAGGCGGGGCAACAGATACGCAGTATTTT

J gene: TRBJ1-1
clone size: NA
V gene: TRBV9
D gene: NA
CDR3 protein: CASSPGDILNTEAFF
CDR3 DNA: TGTGCCAGCAGCCCCGGGGACATCCTGAACACTGAAGCTTTCTTT